These T cell receptor beta chains were read from a single sample in a study of glioma-infiltrating T cells. Each CDR3 protein gets one entry after TCRdb re-called the multiplex PCR reads with MiXCR. The sample includes over 100,000 distinct CDR3 sequences, 25% to 30% of them seen just once. Source material: glioma tissue, nonneoplastic brain tissue, or PBMCs (not recorded which). The receptors were sampled from a human donor with low-grade glioma or glioblastoma, undergoing nonglioma brain surgery, or in good health (not recorded which). CDR3s include the opening cysteine and the closing phenylalanine or tryptophan. D genes are given only for firm matches. Clone size is shown for a subset of rows, as once, few, many or a class of expanded clone.

j_call d_call v_call clone_size cdr3_aa cdr3_nt
TRBJ1-2 . TRBV27 . CASRPTVNYGYTF TGTGCCAGCAGACCGACAGTGAACTATGGCTACACCTTC
TRBJ2-5 . TRBV9 few CASSVGWTVQETQYF TGTGCCAGCAGCGTAGGTTGGACAGTACAAGAGACCCAGTACTTC
TRBJ2-3 TRBD1 TRBV7-2 many CASRATGSTDTQYF TGTGCCAGCAGGGCGACAGGGAGCACAGATACGCAGTATTTT
TRBJ2-1 TRBD2 TRBV6-6 . CASSPGGTSSYEQFF TGTGCCAGCAGCCCCGGGGGGACGAGCTCCTATGAGCAGTTCTTC
TRBJ1-1 . TRBV15 many CATSRGFAEAFF TGTGCCACCAGCAGAGGGTTCGCTGAAGCTTTCTTT
TRBJ1-6 . TRBV5-1 many CASSRPPKAGKNNSPLHF TGCGCCAGCAGCAGGCCCCCTAAGGCAGGCAAAAATAATTCACCCCTCCACTTT
TRBJ1-1 . TRBV30 . CACLGPDTEAFF TGTGCCTGCCTCGGGCCAGACACTGAAGCTTTCTTT
TRBJ1-1 . TRBV29-1 few CSVARGPNTEAFF TGCAGCGTTGCTAGGGGCCCGAACACTGAAGCTTTCTTT
TRBJ2-5 . TRBV5-4 . CASGAGVRAREETQYF TGTGCCAGTGGGGCTGGGGTCAGGGCCAGGGAAGAGACCCAGTACTTC
TRBJ1-5 . TRBV19 many CASSKDRYQPQHF TGTGCCAGTAGTAAAGACAGATATCAGCCCCAGCATTTT
TRBJ2-3 . TRBV4-2 many CASSQGRDTQYF TGTGCCAGCAGCCAAGGGCGAGATACGCAGTATTTT
TRBJ1-1 . TRBV7-2 many CASSPISTEAFF TGTGCCAGCAGCCCAATATCCACTGAAGCTTTCTTT
TRBJ2-2 TRBD2 TRBV3-1 few CASSQERLAGGLSNNGELFF TGTGCCAGCAGCCAAGAGAGACTAGCGGGGGGACTTTCGAACAACGGGGAGCTGTTTTTT
TRBJ2-1 TRBD2 TRBV2 many CASSISGGAYNEQFF TGTGCCAGCAGTATTAGCGGGGGGGCTTACAATGAGCAGTTCTTC
TRBJ2-1 TRBD1 TRBV6-2/TRBV6-3 . CASSRTGGPYNEQFF TGTGCCAGCAGCCGGACAGGGGGCCCTTACAATGAGCAGTTCTTC
TRBJ2-5 . TRBV19 few CASSISTGFGETQYF TGTGCCAGTAGTATAAGTACAGGGTTTGGAGAGACCCAGTACTTC
TRBJ1-2 TRBD1 TRBV10-3 . CAISTQGAKGYTF TGTGCCATCAGTACACAGGGGGCGAAGGGCTACACCTTC
TRBJ2-5 . TRBV6-1 many CASRTWETQYF TGTGCCAGCAGAACCTGGGAGACCCAGTACTTC
TRBJ1-1 . TRBV20-1 many CSARDWGGGLTEAFF TGCAGTGCTAGAGATTGGGGGGGCGGTTTGACTGAAGCTTTCTTT
TRBJ2-3 . TRBV2 . CASSDQLRLGTQYF TGTGCCAGCAGTGACCAACTTCGGCTGGGTACGCAGTATTTT
TRBJ2-1 TRBD2 TRBV20-1 many CSARGTSEYNEQFF TGCAGTGCTAGGGGGACTAGCGAATACAATGAGCAGTTCTTC
TRBJ2-5 . TRBV24-1 many CATSDFSGNGETQYF TGTGCCACCAGTGATTTTTCCGGGAATGGAGAGACCCAGTACTTC
TRBJ1-1 . TRBV5-4 many CASSSLGPSWNTEAFF TGTGCCAGCAGCTCCCTAGGACCATCCTGGAACACTGAAGCTTTCTTT
TRBJ2-1 . TRBV7-3 many CASSPRSAGAYNEQFF TGTGCCAGCAGTCCCCGGAGTGCGGGGGCGTACAATGAGCAGTTCTTC
TRBJ1-5 . TRBV27 many CASSLLGGQPQHF TGTGCCAGCAGCCTACTTGGGGGTCAGCCCCAGCATTTT
TRBJ2-1 TRBD1 TRBV20-1 many CSARDRTGYSLGNEQFF TGCAGTGCTAGAGACCGGACAGGGTATTCGCTTGGGAATGAGCAGTTCTTC
TRBJ1-1 . TRBV5-1 many CASSLGDLTNTEAFF TGCGCCAGCAGCTTGGGGGACCTAACGAACACTGAAGCTTTCTTT
TRBJ1-2 . TRBV29-1 many CSVEEAGSGGYTF TGCAGCGTTGAGGAGGCAGGGTCGGGTGGCTACACCTTC
TRBJ2-1 . TRBV12-3/TRBV12-4 many CASNLFRGDQDGEQFF TGTGCCAGCAACCTTTTCCGAGGGGATCAAGACGGTGAGCAGTTCTTC
TRBJ2-5 . TRBV11-2 few CASSLDGGGSEAQYF TGTGCCAGCAGCTTAGATGGGGGGGGCAGTGAGGCCCAGTACTTC
TRBJ2-5 TRBD1 TRBV24-1 many CATSDFGKGAVEETQYF TGTGCCACCAGTGATTTCGGAAAGGGGGCGGTTGAAGAGACCCAGTACTTC
TRBJ2-3 TRBD2 TRBV7-2 many CASSSYGGADTQYF TGTGCCAGCAGCTCCTATGGGGGGGCAGATACGCAGTATTTT
TRBJ1-3 . TRBV12-3/TRBV12-4 few CASSFSQDFGNTIYF TGTGCCAGCAGTTTTTCGCAGGATTTTGGAAACACCATATATTTT
TRBJ2-3 . TRBV11-2 . CASSLVRENTQYF TGTGCCAGCAGCTTAGTCCGAGAAAATACGCAGTATTTT
TRBJ2-1 . TRBV12-3/TRBV12-4 many CASSFGYNEQFF TGTGCCAGCAGTTTTGGGTACAATGAGCAGTTCTTC
TRBJ2-1 . TRBV7-2 many CASSLTRLEQFF TGTGCCAGCAGCCTTACCCGGCTAGAGCAGTTCTTC
TRBJ2-5 . TRBV6-2/TRBV6-3 many CASSYSQREETQYF TGTGCCAGCAGTTACTCGCAAAGGGAAGAGACCCAGTACTTC
TRBJ1-1 . TRBV18 many CASSPGMNTEAFF TGTGCCAGCTCACCAGGGATGAACACTGAAGCTTTCTTT
TRBJ2-7 TRBD1 TRBV20-1 many CSARDSGTVTYEQYF TGCAGTGCTAGAGATTCCGGGACAGTGACCTACGAGCAGTACTTC
TRBJ2-3 TRBD2 TRBV12-3/TRBV12-4 many CASIRTSGVADTQYF TGTGCCAGCATCCGGACTAGCGGGGTAGCAGATACGCAGTATTTT
TRBJ1-5 . TRBV2 many CASSDPGANSNQPQHF TGTGCCAGCAGTGACCCAGGGGCAAACAGCAATCAGCCCCAGCATTTT
TRBJ2-7 . TRBV6-2/TRBV6-3 many CASSPLQITRHEQYF TGTGCCAGCAGTCCGTTACAGATCACTCGACACGAGCAGTACTTC
TRBJ2-5 . TRBV7-3 few CASARSPGETQYF TGTGCCAGCGCTCGATCCCCGGGAGAGACCCAGTACTTC
TRBJ2-1 . TRBV20-1 many CSARDLAEGSEQFF TGCAGTGCTAGAGATCTCGCGGAGGGGAGTGAGCAGTTCTTC
TRBJ2-4 . TRBV6-1 many CASTSLAKNIQYF TGTGCCAGCACCTCTTTAGCCAAAAACATTCAGTACTTC
TRBJ2-7 TRBD2 TRBV5-1 many CASSSGGVNLYEQYF TGCGCCAGCAGCTCCGGGGGGGTGAACCTCTACGAGCAGTACTTC
TRBJ1-2 TRBD1 TRBV12-3/TRBV12-4 . CASSFGEQGYGYTF TGTGCCAGCAGTTTTGGAGAACAGGGGTATGGCTACACCTTC
TRBJ2-3 TRBD2 TRBV24-1 many CATSDLTSGSTDTQYF TGTGCCACCAGTGATCTGACTAGCGGGTCCACAGATACGCAGTATTTT
TRBJ1-5 . TRBV6-2/TRBV6-3 many CASETAGQPQHF TGTGCCAGCGAAACAGCGGGTCAGCCCCAGCATTTT
TRBJ2-1 . TRBV29-1 . CSIIIDRYSYNEQLF TGCAGCATAATAATCGACAGGTACTCCTACAATGAGCAGCTCTTC
TRBJ1-3 . TRBV5-4 many CASSATVSGNTIYF TGTGCCAGCAGCGCGACAGTGAGCGGAAACACCATATATTTT
TRBJ1-5 TRBD1 TRBV28 many CASRGQYNQPQHF TGTGCCAGCAGGGGACAGTACAATCAGCCCCAGCATTTT
TRBJ1-5 . TRBV19 . CASSSTGSGSNQPQHF TGTGCCAGTAGTTCTACAGGGAGTGGGAGCAATCAGCCCCAGCATTTT